This T cell receptor (beta chain) was sequenced in a study of tumor and adjacent non-tumor tissue in lung cancer. General study results and limits: Significantly higher TCR diversity was found in tumor than normal lung.

No cell sorting was done before RNA was extracted from the tissue. Three rounds of nested PCR, following a modified ARM-PCR protocol, produced the TCRbeta library. TCRdb redid the calling of the multiplex PCR reads with MiXCR, one entry per CDR3 protein. This sample has 91,000 or so distinct CDR3 sequences, with about 66% found just once. Regarding this clonotype: The antigen is not known. The junction departs from the called germline gene at one end, perhaps through a read error.

The sequenced sample was lung tumor tissue. This sequence was found in a man between 60 and 75 years old with non-small cell lung cancer.

CDR3 amino acids: CASSMGQSSCNEQFF. CDR3 in DNA: TGCGCCAGCAGCATGGGACAGAGCTCCTGCAATGAGCAGTTCTTC. The rearrangement uses TRBV13 and TRBJ2-1, with 7 nucleotides matching TRBD1. Germline V CDR1 and CDR2: PRHDT, FYEKMQ (reference sequence). The CDR3 has 15 amino acids. Based on the CDR3 plus reference TRBV13 and TRBJ2-1, the full variable domain is AAGVIQSPRHLIKEKRETATLKCYPIPRHDTVYWYQQGPGQDPQFLISFYEKMQSDKGSIPDRFSAQQFSDYHSELNMSSLELGDSALYFCASSMGQSSCNEQFFGPGTRLTVL.